The sequence of this T cell receptor beta chain was determined in a study of T cells after yellow fever vaccination. In the study overall: Tscm, CM, EM and EMRA memory subsets were sorted by CD3, CD45RA, CCR7 and CD95. Study outcomes and limitations: Almost all vaccine-responding clonotypes escaped detection in sorted memory subsets on day 0.

There are many counts of this clonotype. Each CDR3 protein gets one entry after TCRdb re-called the 5' RACE reads with MiXCR. The table includes some 16,000 distinct CDR3 sequences, about 4% detected once. Sequencing used PBMCs, either bulk or a sorted T-cell subset (CD4+, CD8+, memory, or dextramer-sorted; not recorded which), obtained 15 days after the yellow fever booster vaccination. The source of this sequence is a man under 40 who received the YFV17D yellow fever vaccine.

CDR3 nucleotides: TGCAGCGTTGAAGTTGCCGGTGGCTACACCTTC. Its translation is CSVEVAGGYTF. V gene TRBV29-1 combines with J gene TRBJ1-2, with D unresolved. Between the trimmed V and J ends, which lost 1 base and 7 bases, there was a span of 7 bases. CDR3 length: 11 amino acids. The germline gives CDR1 SQVTM, CDR2 ANQGSEA.